This T cell receptor (beta chain) was sequenced during a study of control samples from healthy donors and cancer patients. Profiling relied on immunoSEQ multiplex PCR, and the TCRdb table lists in-frame clones only, not all of them. The sample lists roughly 130,000 clones, over 85% occurring once. The material sequenced was blood. The receptor was isolated from a man aged 30 to 45 in good health.

The CDR3, as DNA: TGTGCCAGCAGCCGGACAGATGAAAAACTGTTTTTT. Its translation: CASSRTDEKLFF. This sequence joins TRBV11-2 and TRBJ1-4; tentative D call: TRBD1 (6 bases). V gave up 5 bases and J gave up 6 bases, with 7 bases separating them. The CDR3 is made up of 12 amino acids. From germline, CDR1 is SGHAT and CDR2 FQNNGV.